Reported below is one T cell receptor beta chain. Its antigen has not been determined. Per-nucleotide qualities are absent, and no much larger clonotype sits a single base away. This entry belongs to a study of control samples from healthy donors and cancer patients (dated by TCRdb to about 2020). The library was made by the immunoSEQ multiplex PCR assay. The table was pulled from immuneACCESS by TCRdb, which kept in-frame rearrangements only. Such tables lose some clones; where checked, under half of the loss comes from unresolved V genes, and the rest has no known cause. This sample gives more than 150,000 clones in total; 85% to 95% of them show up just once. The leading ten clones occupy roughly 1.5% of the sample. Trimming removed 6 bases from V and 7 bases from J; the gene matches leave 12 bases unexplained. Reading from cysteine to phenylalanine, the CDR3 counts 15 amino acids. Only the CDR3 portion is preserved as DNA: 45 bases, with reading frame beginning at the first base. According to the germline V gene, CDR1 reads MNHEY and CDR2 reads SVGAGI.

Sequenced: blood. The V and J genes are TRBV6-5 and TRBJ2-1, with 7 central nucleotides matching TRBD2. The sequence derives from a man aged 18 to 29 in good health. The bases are TGTGCCAGCAGCTTAGGACTAGTAGAGGGAAATGAGCAGTTCTTC. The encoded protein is CASSLGLVEGNEQFF.